The sequence of this T cell receptor beta chain was determined in a study of glioma-infiltrating T cells. Looking at the study overall: About 1.1 million peripheral T cells were targeted at roughly 4.5- to 10-fold coverage.

Using RNA template, CDR3s of TCR alpha and beta were amplified with iRepertoire arm-PCR. TCRdb fed the multiplex PCR reads into MiXCR, producing one record per CDR3 protein. The sample lists a few hundred thousand distinct CDR3 sequences, less than 50% occurring once. The V gene end was trimmed by 10 bases and the J gene end by 0 bases; junction bases not matched to a gene: 5. Germline CDR1 and CDR2: MNHEY and SVGEGT. This CDR3 contains 15 residues. This clonotype was recorded a few times. V and J are TRBV6-2 or TRBV6-3 and TRBJ2-1; 11 positions match TRBD2. The source of this sequence is a human donor with low-grade glioma or glioblastoma, undergoing nonglioma brain surgery, or in good health (not recorded which). The sequenced sample consisted of glioma tissue, nonneoplastic brain tissue, or PBMCs (not recorded which). CDR3 nucleotides: TGTGCCACCTTGACTAGCGGGATCTCCTACAATGAGCAGTTCTTC. Its protein is CATLTSGISYNEQFF.